This passage covers 13 T cell receptor beta chains from one sample sequenced in a study of blood T cell repertoires in COVID-19. Measured with immunoSEQ multiplex PCR; TCRdb has only the in-frame clones, and not every one. The table lists 450,000 or so clones, 70% to 90% of them singletons. Sequences were obtained from peripheral blood. The receptors shown here come from a man between 18 and 35 years old with COVID-19, enrolled during active disease.

This clone appeared once. The chain uses TRBV5-1 and TRBJ1-5; tentative D call: TRBD1 (5 bases). This CDR3 comprises 15 residues. The V gene's germline CDR1 is SGHRS and CDR2 YFSETQ. V lost 0 bases to trimming and J lost 5 bases, with 12 bases between them. CDR3 in amino acids: CASSLEGREYQPQHF. DNA for the CDR3: TGCGCCAGCAGCTTGGAGGGCAGGGAATATCAGCCCCAGCATTTT.

The chain carries TRBV9 and TRBJ2-5, with D unclear. Germline lookup yields CDR1 SGDLS and CDR2 YYNGEE. This CDR3 has 15 amino acids. Trimming stripped 0 bases from V and 4 bases from J, with 13 bases between. CDR3 sequence reads: CASSVDPSRGETQYF. The CDR3 DNA is TGTGCCAGCAGCGTAGACCCCAGTCGAGGAGAGACCCAGTACTTC.

The V and J genes are TRBV11-2 and TRBJ1-6; tentative D call: TRBD1 (5 bases). The CDR3 covers 13 residues. Germline assignment: CDR1 SGHAT and CDR2 FQNNGV. Trimming took off 5 bases at V and 7 bases at J, with 9 bases between the two ends. The CDR3 loop reads CASSPDRNSPLHF. The CDR3, as DNA: TGTGCCAGCAGCCCCGACAGAAATTCACCCCTCCACTTT.

A single count supports this clone. Other DNA sequences within the sample encode an identical CDR3. The V and J genes are TRBV5-1 and TRBJ2-7; D gene ambiguous. CDR3 length: 13 amino acids. Germline CDR1 reads SGHRS; CDR2 reads YFSETQ. V was shortened by 0 bases and J by 3 bases, with 7 bases between the two germline ends. CDR3 in amino acids: CASSLGAGYEQYF. The CDR3 nucleotides are TGCGCCAGCAGCTTGGGGGCAGGCTACGAGCAGTACTTC. The whole variable domain, remainder taken from reference TRBV5-1 and TRBJ2-7, is KAGVTQTPRYLIKTRGQQVTLSCSPISGHRSVSWYQQTPGQGLQFLFEYFSETQRNKGNFPGRFSGRQFSNSRSEMNVSTLELGDSALYLCASSLGAGYEQYFGPGTRLTVT.

V is TRBV29-1 and J is TRBJ1-3; D possibly corresponds to TRBD1 (6 bases). Trimming left V 5 bases short and J 4 bases short, with 12 bases between. The CDR3 is 13 amino acids. Per the germline V gene, CDR1 is SQVTM and CDR2 is ANQGSEA. The CDR3 nucleotides read TGCAGCGTTTCCTCGGACAGCGGAAACACCATATATTTT. This sequence encodes CSVSSDSGNTIYF.

This chain uses TRBV6-6 with TRBJ2-3; 7 bases are shared with TRBD1. The CDR3 runs to 14 residues. V lost 6 bases and J lost 5; bases outside the gene matches: 8. Looked up from germline, CDR1 is MNHNY and CDR2 is SVGAGI (reference sequence). The CDR3 protein is CASRPRQGGDTQYF. CDR3 in DNA: TGTGCCAGCAGACCCCGACAGGGTGGAGATACGCAGTATTTT.

The chain carries TRBV28 and TRBJ1-3; no firm D call. Germline lookup yields CDR1 MDHEN and CDR2 SYDVKM. The CDR3 has 17 residues. The V gene lost 5 bases and the J gene lost 0 bases, with 17 bases spanning the gap. The CDR3 sequence: CASSARDSAYSGNTIYF. In DNA form, the CDR3 reads TGTGCCAGCAGTGCTCGCGATTCAGCGTACTCTGGAAACACCATATATTTT. The variable domain in full, completed from reference TRBV28 and TRBJ1-3, reads DVKVTQSSRYLVKRTGEKVFLECVQDMDHENMFWYRQDPGLGLRLIYFSYDVKMKEKGDIPEGYSVSREKKERFSLILESASTNQTSMYLCASSARDSAYSGNTIYFGEGSWLTVV.

The chain couples TRBV2 to TRBJ2-7, with 10 bases fitting TRBD2. Trimming removed 8 bases from V and 1 base from J; junction bases left unmatched: 5. Germline V CDR1 and CDR2: SNHLY, FYNNEI. The CDR3 extends over 14 amino acids. In DNA, the CDR3 is TGTGCCAGCTGGGTAGCGGGAGGTTCCTACGAGCAGTACTTC. Its translation: CASWVAGGSYEQYF.

The V gene is TRBV9, the J gene TRBJ2-1, with a weak D call TRBD1 (6 bases). Germline assignment: CDR1 SGDLS and CDR2 YYNGEE. V dropped 3 bases and J dropped 6 bases, with 16 bases sitting between them. The CDR3 has 15 residues. The CDR3 loop reads CASSATSTGANEQFF. The CDR3 nucleotides read TGTGCCAGCAGCGCCACCTCGACAGGCGCCAATGAGCAGTTCTTC.

The gene calls are TRBV6-5 and TRBJ2-7; a weak D match, TRBD2 (6 bases). Germline CDR1 MNHEY, CDR2 SVGAGI. V shed 5 bases and J shed 4 bases, with 12 bases lying between them. This CDR3 has 13 amino acids. As DNA, the CDR3 is TGTGCCAGCAGTCGGGACTTGGGGTACGAGCAGTACTTC. This translates into CASSRDLGYEQYF.

The J gene is TRBJ2-7, the V gene TRBV3-1 (or the pseudogene TRBV3-2), with D unresolved. There are 13 residues in the CDR3. Germline assignment: CDR1 LGHDT and CDR2 YNNKEL (reference sequence). V gave up 1 base and J gave up 5 bases, with 9 bases separating them. The CDR3 loop reads CASSQARFHEQYF. The CDR3 region has the DNA TGTGCCAGCAGCCAAGCTAGGTTCCACGAGCAGTACTTC.

The chain uses TRBV30 and TRBJ1-5; D gene uncertain. This CDR3 is built from 17 residues. Germline V lookup: CDR1 GTSNPN, CDR2 SVGIG (reference sequence). The V end lost 1 base, the J end lost 4 bases, and 20 bases lay between the germline ends. The CDR3 bases are TGTGCCTGGAGTGCCGGAGTGTACAGAGGGCGGAATCAGCCCCAGCATTTT. Protein: CAWSAGVYRGRNQPQHF.

The chain recombines TRBV4-1 with TRBJ2-1; 7 bases map to TRBD2. Germline trimming cut 2 bases from V and 6 bases from J; bases unmatched to any gene: 10. The CDR3 is 16 amino acids. Germline V gene data show CDR1 as MGHRA and CDR2 as YSYEKL. The CDR3 DNA follows: TGCGCCAGCAGCCAATCCCCCGTGAGCGGGACCAATGAGCAGTTCTTC. Encoded protein: CASSQSPVSGTNEQFF.